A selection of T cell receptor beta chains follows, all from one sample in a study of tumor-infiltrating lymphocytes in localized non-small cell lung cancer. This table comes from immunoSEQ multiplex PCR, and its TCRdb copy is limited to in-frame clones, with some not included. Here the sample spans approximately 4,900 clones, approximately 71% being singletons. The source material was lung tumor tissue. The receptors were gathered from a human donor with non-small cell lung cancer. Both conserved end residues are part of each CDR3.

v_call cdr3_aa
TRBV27 CASNRPGQGNEQFF
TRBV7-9 CASSLGQAGEKLFF
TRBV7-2 CASSLGQTDSNQPQHF
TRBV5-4 CASSFKDGNTQYF
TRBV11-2 CASSLVGGDYEQYF
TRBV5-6 CASSLVQGDTGELFF
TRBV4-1 CASSQDMTQYF
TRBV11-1 CASSLLNGISEAFF
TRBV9 CASSVGGQQETQYF
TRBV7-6 CAGSMRGAGISYNEQFF
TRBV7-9 CASSQWGSNQPQHF
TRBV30 CAWSSDRGYNEQFF
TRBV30 CAWRGISSTDTQYF
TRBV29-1 CSVSTDRGNTEAFF
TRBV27 CAIAEDRGLGGYTF
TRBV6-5 CASSRTGRVIGELFF
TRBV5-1 CASSLGTGGSGELFF
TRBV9 CASSASQGSYNSPLHF
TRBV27 CASSLKGTSNYGYTF
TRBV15 CATSSGRAGQETQYF
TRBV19 CASAGGSGQPQHF
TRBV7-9 CASSPSLGIGEKLFF
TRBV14 CASSPWTSGSPDTQYF
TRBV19 CASSIPGARVSHF
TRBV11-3 CASSFQSLGDKNIQYF
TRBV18 CASSPLVASGRSTDTQYF
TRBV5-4 CASSIPGADQETQYF
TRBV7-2 CASSPPSGLLFF
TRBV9 CASSVSGVPVFGYTF
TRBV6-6 CASSYADNMNTEAFF
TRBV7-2 CASSLVQYAGELFF
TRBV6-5 CASSSTTEQFF
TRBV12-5 CASSWEGASYEQYF
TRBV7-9 CASSLYGTDTQYF
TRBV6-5 CASSYNPPQPNYGYTF
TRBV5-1 CASSLETGVPGELFF
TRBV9 CASSVELISGANVLTF
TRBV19 CASRGLFEGTEAFF
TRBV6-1 CASSGLSNTGELFF
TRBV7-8 CASSLGAGDLSGNTIYF
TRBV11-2 CASSREGGGATDTQYF
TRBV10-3 CAISESIAGGNSPLHF
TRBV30 CAHRLAGTQETQYF
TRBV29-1 CSVEDRSGGRAEQFF
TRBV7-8 CASSLTGGRAGETQYF
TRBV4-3 CASSQEYSLNTEAFF
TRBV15 CATSRVNKNTGELFF
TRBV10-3 CAISTGVFGNQPQHF
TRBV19 CASRGMHSGANVLTF
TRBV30 CAWKEAGGVDEKLFF
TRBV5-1 CASSLRLAGGSYNEQFF